The T cell receptor (beta chain) described here comes from a study of human T cells and chemical hapten exposure. Unmatched junction bases numbered 7, after V lost 2 bases and J lost 3 bases. Germline-derived CDR1 and CDR2 are DFQATT and SNEGSKA (reference sequence). The CDR3 runs to 15 residues. As to this clonotype: No antigen is known for it.

Study-wide results and caveats: Significantly more large CDR3 similarity clusters were formed by expanded TCRs than by controls. Donors in the study had alopecia, meaning their immune response may differ from healthy people's.

TCRdb re-analysed the RACE reads in MiXCR, keeping a single row per CDR3 protein. The sample shows tens of thousands of distinct CDR3 sequences, about 9.4% of them seen only once. Time point indicated: patch test 2, 6 weeks after DPC sensitization. Treatment noted: therapeutic diphenylcyclopropenone sensitization with weekly scalp DPC. Sequenced here: whole blood, sampled in connection with sensitization to the hapten diphenylcyclopropenone (DPC). The sequence came from a woman between 50 and 59 years old with alopecia areata. Some clones in this sample may be carry-over from other donors' samples. The chain has TRBV20-1 and TRBJ1-5; 7 nucleotides align to TRBD1. CDR3 region: CSARPPGQLNQPQHF. In DNA form, the CDR3 reads TGCAGTGCTAGACCTCCGGGACAGCTCAATCAGCCCCAGCATTTT.